One sample yielded the 2 T cell receptor beta chains listed below, sequenced in a study of identifying expanded T cells in peripheral blood. The table came from immunoSEQ multiplex PCR; TCRdb's copy has only in-frame clones and leaves some out. The sample lists about 76,000 clones, approximately 85% occurring once. The sequenced material came from blood. These receptors all stem from a person aged 18 to 75 in good health.

The chain links TRBV6-5 to TRBJ2-7; D ambiguous. The V end lost 0 bases, the J end lost 3 bases, and 12 bases lay between the germline ends. This CDR3 region has 15 residues. Looked up from germline, CDR1 is MNHEY and CDR2 is SVGAGI. The CDR3 region has the DNA TGTGCCAGCAGTTACTCGATAGTGGGGAACTACGAGCAGTACTTC. It codes for CASSYSIVGNYEQYF.

The V gene is TRBV7-2, the J gene TRBJ2-7; 8 nucleotides match TRBD2. Germline V gene lookup returns CDR1 SGHTA and CDR2 FQGNSA. This CDR3 region has 14 residues. J gave up 6 bases and V 3 bases, and 7 bases lay outside the gene matches. The CDR3 DNA is TGTGCCAGCAGCTTCGGGACTAGAGGCGTCGAGCAGTACTTC. Protein sequence: CASSFGTRGVEQYF.